Reported below is one T cell receptor beta chain. No antigen is known for it. The source of the sample is a study of post-analysis software for immune sequencing data. Regarding the study as a whole: Compared with controls, patients had more of about five TRBV segments, including TRBV5-6, TRBV5-1 and TRBV20-1. Compared against controls, patients with multiple sclerosis displayed significantly lower normalized Chao1 diversity. By F measure, strong co-clustering occurred among samples prepared in the same batch.

The CDR3 is 13 amino acids. The germline gives CDR1 DFQATT, CDR2 SNEGSKA (reference sequence). V dropped 2 bases and J dropped 5; count of bases not matched to a gene: 5. cDNA libraries for TCR beta contained unique molecular identifiers. TCRdb passed the PCR reads through MiXCR, listing each CDR3 protein once. The sample has roughly 580,000 distinct CDR3 sequences, 44% seen once; the top ten hold under 2%. Input material: blood. The receptor was derived from a girl under 18 with multiple sclerosis. The V and J genes are TRBV20-1 and TRBJ2-5; 7 positions match TRBD2. CDR3 sequence (DNA): TGCAGTGCTAGAAGGGAGGGCCCTGAGACCCAGTACTTC. Translation gives CSARREGPETQYF.